What follows are 19 T cell receptor beta chains derived from one specimen sequenced in a study of cytomegalovirus exposure and HLA in healthy donors. Vbeta (60) and Jbeta (13) primers were used in the PCR. Data came from immunoSEQ multiplex PCR; TCRdb stores just in-frame clones and leaves some out. This sample has about 180,000 clones, with 84% found just once. The sequencing sample was made of PBMCs. The receptors derive from a girl aged 2 to 9 in good health and CMV-seropositive.

The chain couples TRBV6-6 to TRBJ2-7; 10 bases map to TRBD1. Looked up from germline, CDR1 is MNHNY and CDR2 is SVGAGI (reference sequence). The V and J ends lost 6 bases and 4 bases, in that order; junction bases with no gene match: 6. CDR3 size: 14 residues. CDR3 in amino acids: CASSQGQGPYEQYF. CDR3 nucleotide sequence: TGTGCCAGCAGCCAGGGACAGGGGCCATACGAGCAGTACTTC.

The J gene is TRBJ1-1, the V gene TRBV28; 7 bases line up with TRBD1. Trimming removed 7 bases from V and 7 bases from J; junction bases left unmatched: 3. The CDR3 covers 11 residues. Germline V CDR1 and CDR2: MDHEN, SYDVKM. In DNA form, the CDR3 reads TGTGCCAGCACCGACAGGGTTGAAGCTTTCTTT. Protein sequence: CASTDRVEAFF. The whole variable domain, filled in from reference TRBV28 and TRBJ1-1, reads DVKVTQSSRYLVKRTGEKVFLECVQDMDHENMFWYRQDPGLGLRLIYFSYDVKMKEKGDIPEGYSVSREKKERFSLILESASTNQTSMYLCASTDRVEAFFGQGTRLTVV.

The chain has TRBV19 and TRBJ1-2; 8 bases are a match to TRBD1. With 1 base clipped from V and 2 bases from J, the junction kept 12 bases outside the gene matches. The CDR3 length is 18 residues. Germline V gene data show CDR1 as LNHDA and CDR2 as SQIVND (reference sequence). The CDR3 DNA reads TGTGCCAGTAGTATAGGTAATCGGGACAGGCAACTGAACTATGGCTACACCTTC. This encodes CASSIGNRDRQLNYGYTF.

The V gene is TRBV6-1, the J gene TRBJ2-1; perhaps TRBD1 as D (5 bases). Looked up from germline, CDR1 is MNHNS and CDR2 is SASEGT. This CDR3 comprises 11 residues. V was pared by 3 bases and J by 16 bases, with 13 bases between. CDR3 in DNA: TGTGCCAGCAGTGATCCGGGTCAGGGTTTCTTC. Protein product: CASSDPGQGFF.

The chain couples TRBV9 to TRBJ2-1; 9 nucleotides match TRBD1. Germline V gene data show CDR1 as SGDLS and CDR2 as YYNGEE. J was trimmed by 9 bases and V by 0 bases; bases with no gene match: 7. CDR3 length: 15 amino acids. The CDR3 loop reads CASSVGDRERGEQFF. In DNA, the CDR3 is TGTGCCAGCAGCGTAGGGGACAGGGAGAGGGGTGAGCAGTTCTTC. Complete variable domain (other parts from reference TRBV9 and TRBJ2-1): DSGVTQTPKHLITATGQRVTLRCSPRSGDLSVYWYQQSLDQGLQFLIQYYNGEERAKGNILERFSAQQFPDLHSELNLSSLELGDSALYFCASSVGDRERGEQFFGPGTRLTVL.

The chain uses TRBV11-2 and TRBJ2-7, with D possibly matching TRBD2 (6 bases). The CDR3 has 15 residues. V lost 1 base, J lost 3 bases, and 13 bases lay in between. Germline V gene lookup returns CDR1 SGHAT and CDR2 FQNNGV. CDR3 amino acids: CASSLVAGRGYEQYF. The CDR3 DNA reads TGTGCCAGCAGCTTAGTGGCGGGGCGAGGCTACGAGCAGTACTTC.

The rearrangement uses TRBV28 and TRBJ1-5; D may be TRBD1 (6 bases). The germline gives CDR1 MDHEN, CDR2 SYDVKM. Trimming pared 3 bases from V and 4 bases from J, leaving 13 bases between. CDR3 size: 15 residues. In DNA, the CDR3 is TGTGCCAGCAGTTTGCAGGGGCCTTTGAATCAGCCCCAGCATTTT. Translated, it gives CASSLQGPLNQPQHF.

V is TRBV27 and J is TRBJ2-3; D possibly corresponds to TRBD2 (6 bases). V gave up 6 bases and J gave up 7 bases, with 8 bases separating them. The CDR3 runs to 11 residues. Per the germline V gene, CDR1 is MNHEY and CDR2 is SMNVEV (reference sequence). CDR3 sequence (DNA): TGTGCCAGCAGACGCGGGAATACGCAGTATTTT. It translates to CASRRGNTQYF.

The genes are TRBV5-1 and TRBJ1-5; perhaps TRBD1 as D (5 bases). The CDR3 totals 16 residues. The germline CDR1 and CDR2 sequences are SGHRS and YFSETQ. The germline V and J ends were trimmed by 2 bases and 5 bases, with 17 bases remaining between them. CDR3 in DNA: TGCGCCAGCAGCTTTACATCAGGGCTCATGGATCAGCCCCAGCATTTT. It is translated as CASSFTSGLMDQPQHF.

The chain combines TRBV27 with TRBJ1-5; 7 positions agree with TRBD1. Losses at the gene ends were 5 bases for V and 5 bases for J; bases not matched to a gene: 6. The CDR3 extends over 14 amino acids. CDR1 is MNHEY, CDR2 SMNVEV, per germline (reference sequence). This CDR3 is CASSLKDRDQPQHF. CDR3 DNA sequence: TGTGCCAGCAGTCTAAAAGACAGGGATCAGCCCCAGCATTTT.

The chain employs TRBV5-1 and TRBJ1-4; D is uncertain. Per germline, CDR1 SGHRS and CDR2 YFSETQ. This CDR3 has 15 residues. Trimming stripped 0 bases from V and 4 bases from J, with 10 bases between. The CDR3: CASSLGARNNEKLFF. DNA for the CDR3: TGCGCCAGCAGCTTGGGGGCCCGGAATAATGAAAAACTGTTTTTT.

CDR3 bases: TGTGCCAGTAGTCCGGGACAGGGAAATCAGCCCCAGCATTTT. Encoded protein: CASSPGQGNQPQHF. The chain uses TRBV19 and TRBJ1-5, with 9 bases aligning to TRBD1. The CDR3 is made up of 14 amino acids. Per the germline V gene, CDR1 is LNHDA and CDR2 is SQIVND (reference sequence). Trimming removed 5 bases from V and 4 bases from J; junction bases left unmatched: 3.

The CDR3 sequence: CASSADIMGQPQHF. The CDR3 DNA is TGTGCCAGCAGCGCGGACATAATGGGTCAGCCCCAGCATTTT. J is TRBJ1-5 and V is TRBV9; D possibly corresponds to TRBD1 (5 bases). The V gene's germline CDR1 is SGDLS and CDR2 YYNGEE. The V gene lost 3 bases and the J gene lost 6 bases, with 13 bases spanning the gap. The CDR3 has 14 amino acids. The whole variable domain, remainder taken from reference TRBV9 and TRBJ1-5, is DSGVTQTPKHLITATGQRVTLRCSPRSGDLSVYWYQQSLDQGLQFLIQYYNGEERAKGNILERFSAQQFPDLHSELNLSSLELGDSALYFCASSADIMGQPQHFGDGTRLSIL.

The chain is built from TRBV28 and TRBJ1-1; D is unresolved. CDR3 length equals 16 residues. Trimming stripped 5 bases from V and 5 bases from J, with 21 bases between. Germline values: CDR1 MDHEN, CDR2 SYDVKM. The chain's CDR3 is CASSPIRVTPNTEAFF. CDR3 DNA: TGTGCCAGCAGTCCCATACGGGTAACTCCCAATACTGAAGCTTTCTTT.

The chain uses TRBV10-1 and TRBJ2-2, with no clear D. Trimming stripped 4 bases from V and 1 base from J, with 7 bases between. The CDR3 totals 14 residues. CDR1 is WNHNN, CDR2 SYGVQD, per germline (reference sequence). The CDR3 loop is CASSAAGNTGELFF. CDR3 bases: TGCGCCAGCAGTGCTGCAGGGAACACCGGGGAGCTGTTTTTT.

The chain links TRBV5-1 to TRBJ1-4; D is possibly TRBD1 (5 bases). The V gene lost 0 bases and the J gene lost 2 bases, with 5 bases spanning the gap. Germline assignment: CDR1 SGHRS and CDR2 YFSETQ. The length of the CDR3 is 14 residues. The CDR3 bases are TGCGCCAGCAGCTTGGAGGGGACTAATGAAAAACTGTTTTTT. Translation gives CASSLEGTNEKLFF.

This clone occurred a few times. V gene TRBV7-2 combines with J gene TRBJ2-7; tentative D call: TRBD2 (5 bases). CDR3 size: 12 residues. Germline CDR1 is SGHTA and CDR2 is FQGNSA. V dropped 3 bases and J dropped 3 bases, with 6 bases sitting between them. The CDR3 region is CASSFSVYEQYF. In DNA, the CDR3 is TGTGCCAGCAGCTTTAGCGTCTACGAGCAGTACTTC.

The rearrangement uses TRBV6-5 and TRBJ1-1; a weak D match, TRBD1 (5 bases). CDR1 is MNHEY and CDR2 is SVGAGI in the germline V gene. V shed 0 bases and J shed 4 bases, with 15 bases lying between them. CDR3 size: 16 residues. The CDR3 region has the DNA TGTGCCAGCAGTTACTCGCGAGGGGAGGGTGGCACTGAAGCTTTCTTT. Its protein is CASSYSRGEGGTEAFF.

The chain uses TRBV4-1 and TRBJ2-1; 7 bases line up with TRBD1. CDR1 and CDR2 (germline): MGHRA, YSYEKL. This CDR3 is 13 amino acids long. V lost 3 bases and J lost 15; bases outside the gene matches: 11. The CDR3 loop reads CASSQTSGGQLFF. The CDR3 coding sequence is TGCGCCAGCAGCCAGACTTCAGGGGGTCAGCTGTTCTTC.